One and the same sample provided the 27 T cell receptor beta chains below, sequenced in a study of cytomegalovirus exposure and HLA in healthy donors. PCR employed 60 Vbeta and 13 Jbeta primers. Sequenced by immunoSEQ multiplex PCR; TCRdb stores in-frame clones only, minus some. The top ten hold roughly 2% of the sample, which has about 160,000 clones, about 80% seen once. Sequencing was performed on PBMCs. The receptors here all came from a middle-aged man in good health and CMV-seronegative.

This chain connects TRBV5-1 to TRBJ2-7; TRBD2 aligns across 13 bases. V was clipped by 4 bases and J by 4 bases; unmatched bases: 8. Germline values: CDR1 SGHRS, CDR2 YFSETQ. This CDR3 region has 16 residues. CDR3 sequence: CASSHGLAGEGYEQYF. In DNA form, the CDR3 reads TGCGCCAGCAGCCATGGACTAGCGGGAGAAGGGTACGAGCAGTACTTC.

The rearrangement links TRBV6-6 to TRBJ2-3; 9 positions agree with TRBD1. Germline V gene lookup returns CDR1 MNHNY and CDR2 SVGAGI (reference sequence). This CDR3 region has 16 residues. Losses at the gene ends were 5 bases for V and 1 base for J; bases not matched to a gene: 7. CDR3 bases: TGTGCCAGCAGTCGCATCGACAGGGGGGGCACAGATACGCAGTATTTT. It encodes CASSRIDRGGTDTQYF.

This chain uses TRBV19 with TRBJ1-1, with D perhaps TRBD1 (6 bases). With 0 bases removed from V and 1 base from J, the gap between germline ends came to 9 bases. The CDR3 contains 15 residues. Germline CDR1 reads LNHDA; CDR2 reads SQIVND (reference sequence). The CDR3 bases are TGTGCCAGTAGTATAGATGGGGGCGGGAACACTGAAGCTTTCTTT. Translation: CASSIDGGGNTEAFF.

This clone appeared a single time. For the CDR3, the DNA is TGTGCCAGCAGCTTAGGGCAGGGGGTGACCGGGGAGCTGTTTTTT. It yields the protein CASSLGQGVTGELFF. This chain links TRBV7-9 with TRBJ2-2; 7 bases fit TRBD1. CDR3 length equals 15 residues. The V gene's germline CDR1 is SEHNR and CDR2 FQNEAQ (reference sequence). J was trimmed by 5 bases and V by 1 base; bases with no gene match: 4.

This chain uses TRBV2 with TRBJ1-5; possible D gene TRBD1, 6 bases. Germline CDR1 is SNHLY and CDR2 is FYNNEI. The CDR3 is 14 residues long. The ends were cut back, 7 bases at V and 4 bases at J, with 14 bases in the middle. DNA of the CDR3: TGTGCCAGCACTCACGGGACACGGAATCAGCCCCAGCATTTT. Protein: CASTHGTRNQPQHF.

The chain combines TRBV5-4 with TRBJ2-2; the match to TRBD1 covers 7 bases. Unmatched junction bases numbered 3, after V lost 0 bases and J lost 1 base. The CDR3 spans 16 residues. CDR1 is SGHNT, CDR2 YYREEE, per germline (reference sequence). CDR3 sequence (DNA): TGTGCCAGCAGCTTGGTAGGACAGGAGAACACCGGGGAGCTGTTTTTT. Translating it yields CASSLVGQENTGELFF. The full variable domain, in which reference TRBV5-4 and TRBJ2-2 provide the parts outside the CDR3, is ETGVTQSPTHLIKTRGQQVTLRCSSQSGHNTVSWYQQALGQGPQFIFQYYREEENGRGNFPPRFSGLQFPNYSSELNVNALELDDSALYLCASSLVGQENTGELFFGEGSRLTVL.

CDR3 amino acids: CSGGDTGELFF. The CDR3 bases are TGCAGCGGGGGGGACACCGGGGAGCTGTTTTTT. V is TRBV29-1 and J is TRBJ2-2; possibly TRBD2 for D (6 bases). The CDR3 is 11 amino acids. V lost 7 bases and J 3 bases, leaving 6 bases between the germline ends. The germline gives CDR1 SQVTM, CDR2 ANQGSEA.

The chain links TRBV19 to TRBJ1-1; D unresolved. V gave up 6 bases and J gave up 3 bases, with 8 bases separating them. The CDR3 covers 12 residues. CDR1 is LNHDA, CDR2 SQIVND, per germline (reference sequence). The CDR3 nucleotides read TGTGCCAGTAGCCAGTACGACACTGAAGCTTTCTTT. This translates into CASSQYDTEAFF.

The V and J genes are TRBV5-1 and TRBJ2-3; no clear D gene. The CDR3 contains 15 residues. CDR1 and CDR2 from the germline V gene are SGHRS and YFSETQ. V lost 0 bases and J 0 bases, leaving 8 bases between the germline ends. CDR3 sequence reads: CASSLVGTSTDTQYF. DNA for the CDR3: TGCGCCAGCAGCTTGGTTGGTACTAGCACAGATACGCAGTATTTT.

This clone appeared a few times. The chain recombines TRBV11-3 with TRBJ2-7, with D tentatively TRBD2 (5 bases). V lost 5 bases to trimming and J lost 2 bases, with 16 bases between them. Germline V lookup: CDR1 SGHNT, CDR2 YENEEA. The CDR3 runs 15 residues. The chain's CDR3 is CASSLTSPGTYEQYF. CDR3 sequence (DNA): TGTGCCAGCAGCCTCACAAGCCCGGGGACCTACGAGCAGTACTTC.

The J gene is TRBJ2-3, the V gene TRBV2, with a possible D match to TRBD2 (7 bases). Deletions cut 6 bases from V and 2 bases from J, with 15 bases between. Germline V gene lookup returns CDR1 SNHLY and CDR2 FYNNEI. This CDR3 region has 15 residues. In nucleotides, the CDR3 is TGTGCCAGCAGGGGGGGGGCGAGGAACACAGATACGCAGTATTTT. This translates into CASRGGARNTDTQYF.

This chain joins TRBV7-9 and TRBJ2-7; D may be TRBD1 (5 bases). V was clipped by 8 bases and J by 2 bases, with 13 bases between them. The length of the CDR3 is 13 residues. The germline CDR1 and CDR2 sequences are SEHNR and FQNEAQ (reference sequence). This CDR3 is CASSGGRAYEQYF. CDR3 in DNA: TGTGCCAGCTCCGGCGGCAGGGCCTACGAGCAGTACTTC.

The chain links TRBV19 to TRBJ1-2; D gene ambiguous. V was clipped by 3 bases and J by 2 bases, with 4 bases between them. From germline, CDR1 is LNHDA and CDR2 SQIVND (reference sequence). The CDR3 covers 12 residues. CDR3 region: CASSILNYGYTF. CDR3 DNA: TGTGCCAGTAGTATTCTGAACTATGGCTACACCTTC.

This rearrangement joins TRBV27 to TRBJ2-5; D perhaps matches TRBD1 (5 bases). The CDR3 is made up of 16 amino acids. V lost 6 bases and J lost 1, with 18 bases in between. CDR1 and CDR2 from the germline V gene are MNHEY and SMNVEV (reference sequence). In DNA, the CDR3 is TGTGCCAGCAGACCGAGCTTCACAGGCTTCCAAGAGACCCAGTACTTC. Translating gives CASRPSFTGFQETQYF.

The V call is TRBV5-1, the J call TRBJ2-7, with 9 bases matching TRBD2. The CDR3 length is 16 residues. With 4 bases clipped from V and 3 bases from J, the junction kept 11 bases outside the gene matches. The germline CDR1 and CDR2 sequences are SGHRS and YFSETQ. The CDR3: CASSPFGAGGFYEQYF. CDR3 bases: TGCGCCAGCAGCCCATTCGGGGCGGGAGGGTTCTACGAGCAGTACTTC.

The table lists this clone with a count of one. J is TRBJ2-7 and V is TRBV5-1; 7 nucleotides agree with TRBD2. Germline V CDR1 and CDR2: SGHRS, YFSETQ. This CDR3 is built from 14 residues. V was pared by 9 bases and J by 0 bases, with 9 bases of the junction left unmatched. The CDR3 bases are TGCGCCACCCAGCGGGGACCGACCTCCTACGAGCAGTACTTC. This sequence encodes CATQRGPTSYEQYF.

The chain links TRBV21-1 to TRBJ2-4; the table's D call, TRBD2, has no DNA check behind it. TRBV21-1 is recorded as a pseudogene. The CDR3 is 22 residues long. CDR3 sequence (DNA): TGTGCCAGCAGCAAGGGAGCGATGGGACTAGCGGGAGGGGGGGCAGCCAAAAACATTCAGTACTTC. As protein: CASSKGAMGLAGGGAAKNIQYF.

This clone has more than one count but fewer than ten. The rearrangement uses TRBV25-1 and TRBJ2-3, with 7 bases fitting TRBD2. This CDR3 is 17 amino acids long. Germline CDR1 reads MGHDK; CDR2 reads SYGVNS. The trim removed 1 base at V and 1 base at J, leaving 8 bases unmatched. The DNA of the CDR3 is TGTGCCAGCAGTGAATTGGACTTCGCGGGAGGCACAGATACGCAGTATTTT. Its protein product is CASSELDFAGGTDTQYF.

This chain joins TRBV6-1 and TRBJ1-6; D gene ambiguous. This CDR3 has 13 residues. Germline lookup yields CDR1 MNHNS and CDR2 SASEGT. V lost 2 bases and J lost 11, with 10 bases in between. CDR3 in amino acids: CASSEREATPLHF. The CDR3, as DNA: TGTGCCAGCAGTGAAAGGGAGGCTACACCCCTCCACTTT.

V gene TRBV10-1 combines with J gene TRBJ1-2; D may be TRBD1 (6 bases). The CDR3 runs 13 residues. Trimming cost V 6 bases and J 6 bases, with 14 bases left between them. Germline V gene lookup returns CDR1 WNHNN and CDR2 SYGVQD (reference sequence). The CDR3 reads CASRRKGVDGYTF. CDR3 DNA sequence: TGCGCCAGCAGACGTAAGGGGGTGGATGGCTACACCTTC.

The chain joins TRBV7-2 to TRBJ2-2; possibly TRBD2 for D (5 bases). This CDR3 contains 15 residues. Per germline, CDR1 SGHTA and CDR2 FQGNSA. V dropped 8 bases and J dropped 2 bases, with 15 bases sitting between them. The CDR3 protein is CASSLMLANTGELFF. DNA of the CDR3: TGTGCCAGCTCTCTTATGCTAGCTAACACCGGGGAGCTGTTTTTT.

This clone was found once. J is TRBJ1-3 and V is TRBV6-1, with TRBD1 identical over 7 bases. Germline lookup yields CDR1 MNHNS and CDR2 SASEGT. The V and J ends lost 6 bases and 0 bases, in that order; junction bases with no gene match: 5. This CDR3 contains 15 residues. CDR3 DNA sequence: TGTGCCAGCAGGAGAGACAGGGACTCTGGAAACACCATATATTTT. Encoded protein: CASRRDRDSGNTIYF.

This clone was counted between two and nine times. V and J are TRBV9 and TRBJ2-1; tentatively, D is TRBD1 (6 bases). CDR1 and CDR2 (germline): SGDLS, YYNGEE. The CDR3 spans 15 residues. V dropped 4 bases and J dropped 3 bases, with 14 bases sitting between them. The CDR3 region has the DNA TGTGCCAGCAGCCCCAGGGGCGGTCTCTACAATGAGCAGTTCTTC. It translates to CASSPRGGLYNEQFF.

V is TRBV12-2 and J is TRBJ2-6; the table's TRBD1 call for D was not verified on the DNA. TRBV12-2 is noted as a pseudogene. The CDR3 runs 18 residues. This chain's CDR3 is CASRFFTGGAEGANVLTF. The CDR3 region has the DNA TGTGCAAGTCGCTTCTTTACAGGGGGCGCGGAAGGGGCCAACGTCCTGACTTTC.

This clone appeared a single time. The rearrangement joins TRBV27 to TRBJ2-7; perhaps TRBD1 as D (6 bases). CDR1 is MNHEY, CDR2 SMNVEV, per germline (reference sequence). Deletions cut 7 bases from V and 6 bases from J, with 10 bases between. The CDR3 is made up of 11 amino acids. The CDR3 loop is CASTLGAEQYF. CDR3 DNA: TGTGCCAGCACCTTGGGGGCCGAGCAGTACTTC.

The CDR3 region has the DNA TGTGCCAGTAGCCCCCTCTCGAGGGTTTCACCCCTCCACTTT. Translation: CASSPLSRVSPLHF. This rearrangement joins TRBV19 to TRBJ1-6; no reliable D call. The CDR3 spans 14 residues. Germline V gives CDR1 LNHDA, CDR2 SQIVND (reference sequence). V was clipped by 6 bases and J by 9 bases, with 15 bases between them.

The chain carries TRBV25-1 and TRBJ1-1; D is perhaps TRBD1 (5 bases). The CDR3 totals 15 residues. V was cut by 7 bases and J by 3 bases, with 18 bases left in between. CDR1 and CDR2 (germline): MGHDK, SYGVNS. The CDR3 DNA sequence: TGTGCCAGCACTCCTTCGGGGGGTGGGCACACTGAAGCTTTCTTT. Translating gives CASTPSGGGHTEAFF.